This entry lists 3 T cell receptor beta chains sequenced from one sample in a study of beta chain features in type 1 diabetes. Overall study findings and caveats: TCRB CDR3s were moderately but significantly shorter in Type 1 diabetes patients in all four CD4+ subsets.

No antigen has been identified for these receptors. Expressed TCRB transcripts were sequenced because the entire RNA isolate underwent reverse transcription. Profiled with immunoSEQ multiplex PCR; TCRdb holds only in-frame clones, not every one. The table has 600,000 to 700,000 clones, around 11% seen once; the top ten hold 0.09% to 0.15%. The sample consisted of naive CD4+ T cells from blood. The receptors stem from a man aged 25-45 years with type 1 diabetes.

This clone was detected a few times. This chain uses TRBV6-5 with TRBJ2-1; no clear D. Germline assignment: CDR1 MNHEY and CDR2 SVGAGI. The CDR3 runs to 12 residues. V was cut by 2 bases and J by 6 bases, with 5 bases left in between. The DNA of the CDR3 is TGTGCCAGCAGTTACGGGATCAATGAGCAGTTCTTC. Translation: CASSYGINEQFF.

The chain uses TRBV6-4 and TRBJ2-3; 9 nucleotides line up with TRBD1. The junction had 13 bases not matched to a gene; V was cut back by 6 bases and J by 3 bases. The CDR3 extends over 17 amino acids. Germline values: CDR1 MRHNA, CDR2 SNTAGT. The CDR3 here is CASRLHGQGTTTDTQYF. Here the CDR3 DNA reads TGTGCCAGCAGACTACACGGACAGGGGACAACTACAGATACGCAGTATTTT.

The V and J genes are TRBV4-3 and TRBJ1-5; perhaps TRBD1 as D (5 bases). The CDR3 consists of 15 residues. The germline CDR1 and CDR2 sequences are LGHNA and YSLEER. Trimming took off 1 base at V and 5 bases at J, with 12 bases between the two ends. The CDR3 reads CASSQAYVRDQPQHF. The CDR3 DNA reads as TGCGCCAGCAGCCAAGCCTATGTCAGGGATCAGCCCCAGCATTTT.